A single sample is the source of the 2 T cell receptor beta chains below, sequenced in a study of blood T cells in healthy people across ages. Primers used in a second PCR of about 7 to 12 cycles were a sample-barcoded 5' primer and a J-beta primer mix. TCRdb used MiXCR to reprocess the 5' RACE reads, holding one entry per CDR3 protein. The sample lists about 760,000 distinct CDR3 sequences, around a quarter occurring once. The same sample was also used in a study of T cells of mothers and their children.

The sample taken for sequencing was blood. These receptors all stem from a boy younger than 18 in good health.

This sequence joins TRBV28 and TRBJ2-7; D unclear. The CDR3 is 14 amino acids. Trimming stripped 1 base from V and 3 bases from J, with 10 bases between. From germline, CDR1 is MDHEN and CDR2 SYDVKM. The CDR3 coding sequence is TGTGCCAGCAGTTTATTAGGCCCCCACTACGAGCAGTACTTC. Protein product: CASSLLGPHYEQYF.

In this sample, this clonotype turned up a few times. The rearrangement links TRBV27 to TRBJ2-4; D possibly matches TRBD1 or TRBD2 (5 bases each). In germline, CDR1 is MNHEY, CDR2 SMNVEV (reference sequence). V gave up 4 bases and J gave up 15 bases, with 16 bases separating them. CDR3 size: 12 residues. The CDR3 DNA follows: TGTGCCAGCAGTTCACGGGACCGACATCGGTACTTC. It is translated as CASSSRDRHRYF.